These 11 T cell receptor beta chains share one sample of origin, sequenced in a study of memory B cells and T cells in multiple sclerosis. The repertoire was sequenced with immunoSEQ multiplex PCR; TCRdb's copy has only in-frame clones and lacks some. This table has 550 to 800 clones, almost 80% appearing once. The sequencing input was brain tissue. Every receptor here comes from a human donor with multiple sclerosis.

In nucleotides, the CDR3 is TGTGCCAGCAGCCAAGTTAGGAAGAGCGCCGGGACAGGGCTCTACGAGCAGTACTTC. Its translation is CASSQVRKSAGTGLYEQYF. J is TRBJ2-7 and V is TRBV14; the match to TRBD1 covers 9 bases. The germline V gene has CDR1 SGHDN and CDR2 FVKESK. The CDR3 totals 19 residues. J lost 3 bases, V lost 1 base, and 16 bases had no gene match.

This sequence joins TRBV19 and TRBJ2-1; 7 bases are a match to TRBD1. Germline-derived CDR1 and CDR2 are LNHDA and SQIVND (reference sequence). The CDR3 is made up of 15 amino acids. The J segment lost 5 bases and the V segment lost 7 bases, leaving 11 bases of the junction unmatched. CDR3: CASTSRGQPNNEQFF. In DNA form, the CDR3 reads TGTGCCAGTACCTCCCGGGGACAGCCAAACAATGAGCAGTTCTTC.

This chain joins TRBV29-1 and TRBJ1-1, with 7 bases lining up with TRBD1. From germline, CDR1 is SQVTM and CDR2 ANQGSEA. Trimming at V came to 3 bases and at J to 0 bases, leaving 7 bases not matched to a gene. CDR3 length equals 15 residues. The CDR3: CSVERGQGMNTEAFF. Here the CDR3 DNA reads TGCAGCGTTGAGAGGGGGCAGGGTATGAACACTGAAGCTTTCTTT.

This clone was observed a few times. The genes are TRBV29-1 and TRBJ2-2; 9 bases match TRBD1. The CDR3 is 15 amino acids. The germline V gene encodes CDR1 SQVTM and CDR2 ANQGSEA. The V segment lost 5 bases and the J segment 7 bases; nucleotides outside the gene matches: 11. In DNA form, the CDR3 reads TGCAGCGTTTTCCAGGACAGGGGAAGCAGCGGGGAGCTGTTTTTT. Its translation is CSVFQDRGSSGELFF.

This rearrangement joins TRBV25-1 to TRBJ1-2, with a possible D match to TRBD1 (6 bases). The V and J ends lost 4 bases and 0 bases respectively, with 9 bases between them. This CDR3 has 14 amino acids. CDR1 MGHDK and CDR2 SYGVNS come from the germline V gene. CDR3 in DNA: TGTGCCAGCAGTGGGACAGCTACTAACTATGGCTACACCTTC. This encodes CASSGTATNYGYTF.

The chain joins TRBV2 to TRBJ2-4; TRBD1 is a possible D gene (6 bases). Trimming took 8 bases from V and 7 from J, leaving 21 bases between them. The CDR3 has 15 residues. CDR1 is SNHLY and CDR2 is FYNNEI in the germline V gene. The CDR3 sequence: CASLRGDVGMNIQYF. The CDR3 region has the DNA TGTGCCAGCCTCAGGGGCGATGTGGGTATGAACATTCAGTACTTC. The full variable domain, in which reference TRBV2 and TRBJ2-4 provide the parts outside the CDR3, is EPEVTQTPSHQVTQMGQEVILRCVPISNHLYFYWYRQILGQKVEFLVSFYNNEISEKSEIFDDQFSVERPDGSNFTLKIRSTKLEDSAMYFCASLRGDVGMNIQYFGAGTRLSVL.

Only one count was recorded for this clone. The chain has TRBV28 and TRBJ2-2, with a weak D call TRBD1 (5 bases). Germline CDR1 is MDHEN and CDR2 is SYDVKM. The germline V and J ends were trimmed by 2 bases and 4 bases, with 14 bases remaining between them. The CDR3 spans 16 residues. CDR3 sequence (DNA): TGTGCCAGCAGTTTAAGGGTCAGGGCTGGCACCGGGGAGCTGTTTTTT. Its translation is CASSLRVRAGTGELFF.

This clone was counted once. This chain joins TRBV5-6 and TRBJ2-3, with 9 positions matching TRBD1. This CDR3 has 16 residues. Germline V gene lookup returns CDR1 SGHDT and CDR2 YYEEEE. With V trimmed by 1 base and J by 2 bases, 5 bases remained unmatched. The CDR3 loop is CASSLSGTGFTDTQYF. Here the CDR3 DNA reads TGTGCCAGCAGCTTGAGTGGGACAGGGTTCACAGATACGCAGTATTTT.

V and J are TRBV7-3 and TRBJ2-1; 8 bases are shared with TRBD2. With V trimmed by 2 bases and J by 0 bases, 0 bases remained unmatched. This CDR3 region has 15 residues. Looked up from germline, CDR1 is SGHTA and CDR2 is FQGTGA. CDR3 sequence (DNA): TGTGCCAGCAGCTTACTAGCGGGCTCCTACAATGAGCAGTTCTTC. This sequence encodes CASSLLAGSYNEQFF.

The V and J genes are TRBV5-1 and TRBJ1-3, with D possibly TRBD1 on 6 matching bases. CDR3 length: 14 amino acids. Per germline, CDR1 SGHRS and CDR2 YFSETQ. The V end was cut by 2 bases, the J end by 2 bases, with 8 bases between. CDR3 amino acids: CASSLRDTGNTIYF. The CDR3, as DNA: TGCGCCAGCAGCTTACGGGACACTGGAAACACCATATATTTT.

V gene TRBV28 combines with J gene TRBJ1-2; 8 bases match TRBD1. Germline CDR1 reads MDHEN; CDR2 reads SYDVKM. There are 14 residues in the CDR3. The J segment lost 7 bases and the V segment lost 3 bases, leaving 7 bases of the junction unmatched. This CDR3 is CASSLSAGGLGYTF. In DNA form, the CDR3 reads TGTGCCAGCAGTTTGTCGGCAGGGGGCCTTGGCTACACCTTC.